A selection of T cell receptor beta chains follows, all from one sample in a study of spatial heterogeneity in lung cancer. TCRdb analysed the 5' RACE reads with MiXCR anew, one entry per CDR3 protein. This table has around 92,000 distinct CDR3 sequences, over 9.5% appearing once. The sequences come from PBMCs, collected at surgery. All receptors derive from a male donor with early-stage non-small cell lung cancer. CDR3s include the opening cysteine and the closing phenylalanine or tryptophan. The D gene is left open where the match is weak. Not every row has a clone size; where given, it reads once, few, many or a size class.

j_call v_call d_call clone_size cdr3_aa cdr3_nt
TRBJ1-1 TRBV18 - many CASSPAGRNTEAFF TGTGCCAGCTCACCAGCCGGGAGGAACACTGAAGCTTTCTTT
TRBJ1-5 TRBV20-1 - - CSASRTGNQPQHF TGCAGTGCTTCCCGGACGGGGAATCAGCCCCAGCATTTT
TRBJ2-5 TRBV7-2 TRBD1 - CASSAGTEYQETQYF TGTGCCAGCAGCGCCGGGACAGAGTACCAAGAGACCCAGTACTTC
TRBJ2-1 TRBV4-3 TRBD1 few CASSQEIAGGVYNEQFF TGCGCCAGCAGCCAAGAAATCGCAGGGGGCGTGTACAATGAGCAGTTCTTC
TRBJ2-2 TRBV5-1 TRBD2 - CTSSFQTSGRAVGELFF TGCACCAGCAGCTTTCAGACTAGCGGGAGGGCCGTCGGGGAGCTGTTTTTT
TRBJ1-1 TRBV6-1 - - CASSELSWAFF TGTGCCAGCAGTGAATTATCTTGGGCTTTCTTT
TRBJ2-2 TRBV5-1 - - CASSLDGTPNTGELFF TGCGCCAGCAGCTTGGATGGCACACCTAACACCGGGGAGCTGTTTTTT
TRBJ1-5 TRBV27 TRBD1 - CARGTVGNQPQHF TGTGCCAGGGGGACAGTAGGCAATCAGCCCCAGCATTTT
TRBJ2-3 TRBV27 - few CASSWADTQYF TGTGCCAGCAGTTGGGCAGATACGCAGTATTTT
TRBJ2-3 TRBV4-3 TRBD1 - CASSQGGTGTDTQYF TGCGCCAGCAGCCAAGGAGGGACAGGGACAGATACGCAGTATTTT
TRBJ2-3 TRBV29-1 TRBD1 many CSVVTGDTQYF TGCAGCGTTGTGACAGGGGATACGCAGTATTTT
TRBJ1-5 TRBV19 - - CASSIIGTGRTQPQHF TGTGCCAGTAGTATAATAGGGACGGGACGGACTCAGCCCCAGCATTTT